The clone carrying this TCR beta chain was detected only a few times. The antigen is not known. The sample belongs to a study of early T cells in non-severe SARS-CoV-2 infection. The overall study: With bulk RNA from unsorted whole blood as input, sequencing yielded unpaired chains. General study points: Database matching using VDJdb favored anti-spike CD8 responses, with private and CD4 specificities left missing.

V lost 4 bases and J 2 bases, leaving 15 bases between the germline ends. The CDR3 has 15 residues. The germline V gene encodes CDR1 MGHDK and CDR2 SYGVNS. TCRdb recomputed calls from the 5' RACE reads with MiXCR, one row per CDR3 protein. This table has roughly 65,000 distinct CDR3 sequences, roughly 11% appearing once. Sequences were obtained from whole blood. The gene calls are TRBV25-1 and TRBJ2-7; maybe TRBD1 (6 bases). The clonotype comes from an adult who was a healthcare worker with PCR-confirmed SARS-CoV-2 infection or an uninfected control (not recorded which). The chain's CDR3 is CASSVQGERAYEQYF. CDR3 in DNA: TGTGCCAGCAGTGTACAGGGAGAAAGAGCCTACGAGCAGTACTTC.